A selection of T cell receptor beta chains follows, all from one sample in a study of cytomegalovirus exposure and HLA in healthy donors. Generated by immunoSEQ multiplex PCR, the TCRdb table keeps only in-frame clones and is missing some. The sample holds 220,000 or so clones, roughly 84% seen once. The sequenced sample consisted of PBMCs. The receptors shown here come from a woman aged 18-29 years in good health and CMV-seropositive. Each CDR3 is given with its conserved first and last residue. Each record gives: V gene, clone size, D gene, J gene, CDR3 DNA, CDR3 protein. D genes are given only for firm matches. A row's size may be missing; if present it is once, few, many or a size class.

>TRBV2|-|-|TRBJ2-7
TGTGCCAGCCATCAACAGGTTCGCGAGCAGTACTTC
CASHQQVREQYF
>TRBV9|-|-|TRBJ2-7
TGTGCCAGCAGCGAGGCCCCACAGGGTAGGGGCGAGCAGTACTTC
CASSEAPQGRGEQYF
>TRBV28|-|-|TRBJ1-2
TGTGCCAGCAGTTTATTAGTACTCCCATATGGCTACACCTTC
CASSLLVLPYGYTF
>TRBV28|-|-|TRBJ1-1
TGTGCCAGCAGTTCAGGCTTGAACACTGAAGCTTTCTTT
CASSSGLNTEAFF
>TRBV6-4|many|-|TRBJ2-6
TGTGCCAGCAGTGACTCGAGCTCTGGGGCCAACGTCCTGACTTTC
CASSDSSSGANVLTF
>TRBV18|-|TRBD1|TRBJ1-1
TGTGCCAGCTCAGCGACAGGGGTCACTGAAGCTTTCTTT
CASSATGVTEAFF
>TRBV27|-|-|TRBJ2-3
TGTGCCAGCAGTTTTTTAGGGGCGGGGAGGACAGATACGCAGTATTTT
CASSFLGAGRTDTQYF
>TRBV11-2|-|-|TRBJ2-7
TGTGCCAGCAGCTTACGTGGGAGTATCAACGTTTACTACGAGCAGTACTTC
CASSLRGSINVYYEQYF
>TRBV9|few|-|TRBJ1-3
TGTGCCAGCAGCGTTCAGCGTGGAAACACCATATATTTT
CASSVQRGNTIYF
>TRBV30|few|-|TRBJ1-5
TGTGCCTGGAGTGGCACCCGAGTGAGTCCCCAGCATTTT
CAWSGTRVSPQHF
>TRBV6-6|few|TRBD2|TRBJ2-7
TGTGCCAGCAGTACCCAGACTAGCGATCGCGAGCAGTACTTC
CASSTQTSDREQYF
>TRBV10-3|-|-|TRBJ1-4
TGTGCCACCCATTCGACAGCAGCTAATGAAAAACTGTTTTTT
CATHSTAANEKLFF
>TRBV27|-|TRBD2|TRBJ2-1
TGTGCCAGCAGTCTCAGACTAGCGGGAGCCAATGAGCAGTTCTTC
CASSLRLAGANEQFF
>TRBV9|-|-|TRBJ2-7
TGTGCCAGCAGCGTAGGGGCAGGGGCCAACTACGAGCAGTACTTC
CASSVGAGANYEQYF
>TRBV5-4|-|TRBD2|TRBJ2-5
TGTGCCAGCAGCCTAGGACTAGCGGGAGGAGAGACCCAGTACTTC
CASSLGLAGGETQYF
>TRBV6-1|-|-|TRBJ2-7
TGTGCCAGCAGTGAGCGGTACGAGGTTAACTACGAGCAGTACTTC
CASSERYEVNYEQYF
>TRBV4-1|-|-|TRBJ1-2
TGCGCCAGCAGCCAAGCGGGGGGCTATGGCTACACCTTC
CASSQAGGYGYTF
>TRBV29-1|-|-|TRBJ1-1
TGCAGCGTCGCCAGGGGACGAAACACTGAAGCTTTCTTT
CSVARGRNTEAFF
>TRBV9|once|-|TRBJ2-4
TGTGCCAGCAGCCCAGGTGTCGGGGGAAACATTCAGTACTTC
CASSPGVGGNIQYF
>TRBV9|-|-|TRBJ2-1
TGTGCCAGCAGCTTCAATAATGAGCAGTTCTTC
CASSFNNEQFF
>TRBV7-3|-|-|TRBJ1-1
TGTGCCAGCAGCGAAACAGGGAGAACTGAAGCTTTCTTT
CASSETGRTEAFF
>TRBV27|-|TRBD1|TRBJ2-7
TGTGCCAGCAGTTTAGGGGACAGATCCGAGCAGTACTTC
CASSLGDRSEQYF
>TRBV10-3|-|-|TRBJ1-1
TGTGCCATCAGTGATAGAGTGAACACTGAAGCTTTCTTT
CAISDRVNTEAFF
>TRBV10-1|-|-|TRBJ2-2
TGCGCCAGCAGCGCTTACGGCACCGGGGAGCTGTTTTTT
CASSAYGTGELFF
>TRBV7-9|-|TRBD2|TRBJ2-1
TGTGCCAGCACCGAGACTAGCGGGAGTAGAAGCTCCTACAATGAGCAGTTCTTC
CASTETSGSRSSYNEQFF
>TRBV25-1|-|TRBD1|TRBJ2-7
TGTGCCAGCACCCCAAAGGCAGGGGGCTCCTACGAGCAGTACTTC
CASTPKAGGSYEQYF
>TRBV19|-|-|TRBJ1-5
TGTGCCAGTAGTAACGGGGTATGGTCCCAGCATTTT
CASSNGVWSQHF
>TRBV4-2|-|-|TRBJ2-3
TGTGCCAGCAGCCAAGCACTAGCTTCAGATACGCAGTATTTT
CASSQALASDTQYF
>TRBV6-6|-|-|TRBJ1-5
TGTGCCAGCAGGTCGGGGTTTAGCAATCAGCCCCAGCATTTT
CASRSGFSNQPQHF
>TRBV6-1|-|-|TRBJ2-5
TGTGCCAGCACGGGTGGAGAGACCCAGTACTTC
CASTGGETQYF
>TRBV30|-|TRBD1|TRBJ1-5
TGTGCCTGGAGGGGGACAGGGGGCGATAGTCAGCCCCAGCATTTT
CAWRGTGGDSQPQHF
>TRBV28|-|-|TRBJ1-1
TGTGCCAGCAGTTTAGGGTGGAGATGGTCGGCTTTCTTT
CASSLGWRWSAFF
>TRBV5-1|-|-|TRBJ2-7
TGCGCCAGCAGCTTGGAACCAGCGGACTACGAGCAGTACTTC
CASSLEPADYEQYF
>TRBV7-3|-|TRBD2|TRBJ2-1
TGTGCCAGCAGCTTCCCCGGGACTAGCGACCACAATGAGCAGTTCTTC
CASSFPGTSDHNEQFF
>TRBV10-3|-|-|TRBJ2-2
TGTGCCATCAGTGCTACAGGGTTGAGCACCGGGGAGCTGTTTTTT
CAISATGLSTGELFF
>TRBV2|-|-|TRBJ1-1
TGTGCCAGCCGCGGCCAGTTAGGCGGGGACGCTGAAGCTTTCTTT
CASRGQLGGDAEAFF
>TRBV7-9|-|TRBD2|TRBJ2-1
TGTGCCAGCAGCCGGGGGACTAGTAGGGTCTTC
CASSRGTSRVF
>TRBV5-1|-|-|TRBJ1-1
TGCGCCAGCAGCTACGTGGACGGAGGTTTCACTGAAGCTTTCTTT
CASSYVDGGFTEAFF
>TRBV4-1|-|TRBD2|TRBJ2-1
TGCGCCAGCAGCCAAGCACTAGCGGGCATCAAGAATGAGCAGTTCTTC
CASSQALAGIKNEQFF
>TRBV27|once|-|TRBJ1-5
TGTGCCAGCAGTTTGACAGTATATCAGCCCCAGCATTTT
CASSLTVYQPQHF
>TRBV4-1|-|-|TRBJ1-4
TGCGCCAGCAGCCAAGAGTGGGCAGGGAACGAAAAACTGTTTTTT
CASSQEWAGNEKLFF
>TRBV5-4|-|-|TRBJ1-2
TGTGCCAGCAGCTTGGGTACAAAGTATGGCTACACCTTC
CASSLGTKYGYTF
>TRBV7-6|-|TRBD1|TRBJ1-1
TGTGCCAGCAGCTTAGGAGGGACAGGGGCCACTGAAGCTTTCTTT
CASSLGGTGATEAFF
>TRBV7-6|-|-|TRBJ2-1
TGTGCCAGCAGTGGGCAGGGATTGATTGGTGAGCAGTTCTTC
CASSGQGLIGEQFF
>TRBV7-9|-|TRBD1|TRBJ1-5
TGTGCCAGCACCTGGGGACAGGGGGGGATGGAACCCCAGCATTTT
CASTWGQGGMEPQHF
>TRBV15|-|TRBD2|TRBJ2-7
TGTGCCACCAGCAGTAGTAGCGGGAGCGTCCCCTACGAGCAGTACTTC
CATSSSSGSVPYEQYF